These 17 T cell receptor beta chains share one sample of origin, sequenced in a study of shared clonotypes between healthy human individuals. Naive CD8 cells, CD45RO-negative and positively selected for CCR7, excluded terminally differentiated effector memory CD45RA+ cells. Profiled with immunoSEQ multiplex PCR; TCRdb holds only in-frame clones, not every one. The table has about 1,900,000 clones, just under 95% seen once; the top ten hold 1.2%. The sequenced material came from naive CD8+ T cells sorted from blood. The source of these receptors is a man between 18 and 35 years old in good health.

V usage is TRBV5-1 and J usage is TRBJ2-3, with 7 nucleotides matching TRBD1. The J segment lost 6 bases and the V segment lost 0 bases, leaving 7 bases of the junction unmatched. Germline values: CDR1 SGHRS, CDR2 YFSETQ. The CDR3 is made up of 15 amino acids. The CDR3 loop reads CASSLDEGARDTQYF. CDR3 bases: TGCGCCAGCAGCTTGGATGAGGGGGCAAGGGATACGCAGTATTTT.

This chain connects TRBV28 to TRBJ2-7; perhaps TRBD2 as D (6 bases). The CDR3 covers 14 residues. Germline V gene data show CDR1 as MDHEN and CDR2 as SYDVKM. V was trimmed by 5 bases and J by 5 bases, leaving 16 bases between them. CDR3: CASSDTSRGDEQYF. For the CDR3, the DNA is TGTGCCAGCAGTGATACTAGCAGAGGGGACGAGCAGTACTTC.

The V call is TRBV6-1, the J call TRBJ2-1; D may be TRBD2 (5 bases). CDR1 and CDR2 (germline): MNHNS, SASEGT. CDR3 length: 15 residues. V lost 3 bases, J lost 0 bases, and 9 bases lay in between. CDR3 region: CASSDVAPSYNEQFF. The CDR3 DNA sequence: TGTGCCAGCAGTGATGTAGCGCCCTCCTACAATGAGCAGTTCTTC.

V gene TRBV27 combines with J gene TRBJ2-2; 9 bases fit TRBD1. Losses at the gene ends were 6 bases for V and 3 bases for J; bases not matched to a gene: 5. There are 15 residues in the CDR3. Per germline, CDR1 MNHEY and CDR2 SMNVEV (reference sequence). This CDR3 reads CASSRTGADTGELFF. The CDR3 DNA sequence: TGTGCCAGCAGCCGGACAGGGGCGGACACCGGGGAGCTGTTTTTT.

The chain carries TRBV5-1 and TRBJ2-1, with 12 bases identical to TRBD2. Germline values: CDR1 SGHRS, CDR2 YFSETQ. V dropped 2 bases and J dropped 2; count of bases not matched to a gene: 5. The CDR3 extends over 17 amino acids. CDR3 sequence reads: CASSLLAGGLAYNEQFF. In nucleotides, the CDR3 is TGCGCCAGCAGCTTACTAGCGGGGGGCCTTGCCTACAATGAGCAGTTCTTC.

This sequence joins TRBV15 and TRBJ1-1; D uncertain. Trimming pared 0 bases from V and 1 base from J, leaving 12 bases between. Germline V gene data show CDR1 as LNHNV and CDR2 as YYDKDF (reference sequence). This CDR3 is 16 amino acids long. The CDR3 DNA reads TGTGCCACCAGCAGAGATTGGTTACATGGGAACACTGAAGCTTTCTTT. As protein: CATSRDWLHGNTEAFF.

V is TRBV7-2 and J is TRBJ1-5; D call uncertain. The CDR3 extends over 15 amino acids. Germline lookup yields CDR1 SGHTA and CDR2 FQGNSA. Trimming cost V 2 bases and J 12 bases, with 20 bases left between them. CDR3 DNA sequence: TGTGCCAGCAGCTTAAACGCGGTAGTGGAGAATTTCCAGCATTTT. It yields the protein CASSLNAVVENFQHF.

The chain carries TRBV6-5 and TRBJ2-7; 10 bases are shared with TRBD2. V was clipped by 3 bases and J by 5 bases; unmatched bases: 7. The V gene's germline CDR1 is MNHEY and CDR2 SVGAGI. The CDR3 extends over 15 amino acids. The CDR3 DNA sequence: TGTGCCAGCAGTTATTCTAGCGGGAGTGGAAACGAGCAGTACTTC. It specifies CASSYSSGSGNEQYF.

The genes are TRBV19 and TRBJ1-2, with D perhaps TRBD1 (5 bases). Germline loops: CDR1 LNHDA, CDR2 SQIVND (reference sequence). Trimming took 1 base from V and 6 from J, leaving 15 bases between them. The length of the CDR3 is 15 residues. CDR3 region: CASSIVGGSEDGYTF. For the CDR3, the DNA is TGTGCCAGTAGTATAGTCGGGGGATCGGAGGATGGCTACACCTTC.

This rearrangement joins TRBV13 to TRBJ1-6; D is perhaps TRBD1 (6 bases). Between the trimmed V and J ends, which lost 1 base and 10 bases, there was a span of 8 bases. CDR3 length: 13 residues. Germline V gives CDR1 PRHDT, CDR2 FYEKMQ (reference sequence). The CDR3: CASSLDRESPLHF. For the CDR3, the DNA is TGTGCCAGCAGCTTAGACAGGGAATCACCCCTCCACTTT. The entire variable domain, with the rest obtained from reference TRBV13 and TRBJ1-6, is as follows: AAGVIQSPRHLIKEKRETATLKCYPIPRHDTVYWYQQGPGQDPQFLISFYEKMQSDKGSIPDRFSAQQFSDYHSELNMSSLELGDSALYFCASSLDRESPLHFGNGTRLTVT.

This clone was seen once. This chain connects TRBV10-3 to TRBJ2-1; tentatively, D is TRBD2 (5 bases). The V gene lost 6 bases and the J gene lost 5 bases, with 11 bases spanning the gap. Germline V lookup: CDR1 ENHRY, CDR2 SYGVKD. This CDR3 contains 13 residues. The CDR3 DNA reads TGTGCCATCAGGGGGAGTTCGCACAATGAGCAGTTCTTC. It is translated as CAIRGSSHNEQFF.

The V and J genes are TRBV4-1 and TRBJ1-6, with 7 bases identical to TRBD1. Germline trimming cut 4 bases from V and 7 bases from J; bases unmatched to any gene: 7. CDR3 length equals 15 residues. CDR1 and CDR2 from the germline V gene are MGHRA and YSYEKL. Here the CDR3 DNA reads TGCGCCAGCAGCCCACGACAGGGAAACAATTCACCCCTCCACTTT. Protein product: CASSPRQGNNSPLHF.

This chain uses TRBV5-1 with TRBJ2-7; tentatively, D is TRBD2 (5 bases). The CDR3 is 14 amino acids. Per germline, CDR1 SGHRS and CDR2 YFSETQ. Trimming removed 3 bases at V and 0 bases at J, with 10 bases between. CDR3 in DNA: TGCGCCAGCAGCTGGAGGACCTCCTCCTACGAGCAGTACTTC. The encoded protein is CASSWRTSSYEQYF.

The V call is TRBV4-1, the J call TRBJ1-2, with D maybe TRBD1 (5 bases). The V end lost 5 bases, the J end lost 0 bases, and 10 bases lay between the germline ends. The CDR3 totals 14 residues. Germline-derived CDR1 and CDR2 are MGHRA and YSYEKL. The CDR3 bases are TGCGCCAGCAGCACAGGTTCAGCTAACTATGGCTACACCTTC. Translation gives CASSTGSANYGYTF.

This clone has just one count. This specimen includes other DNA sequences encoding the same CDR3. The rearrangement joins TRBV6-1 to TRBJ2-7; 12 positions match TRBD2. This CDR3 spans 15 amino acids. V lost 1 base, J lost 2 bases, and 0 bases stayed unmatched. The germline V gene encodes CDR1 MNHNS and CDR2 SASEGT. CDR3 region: CASSEGTSGTYEQYF. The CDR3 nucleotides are TGTGCCAGCAGTGAAGGGACTAGCGGGACCTACGAGCAGTACTTC.

CDR3 in amino acids: CASSSHGHSRHPNTGELFF. DNA for the CDR3: TGTGCCAGCAGCTCCCATGGGCATAGCCGTCACCCGAACACCGGGGAGCTGTTTTTT. V gene TRBV7-9 combines with J gene TRBJ2-2; D gene uncertain. Trimming cost V 4 bases and J 0 bases, with 21 bases left between them. The CDR3 loop spans 19 amino acids. Germline V gene data show CDR1 as SEHNR and CDR2 as FQNEAQ (reference sequence). The entire variable domain, with the rest obtained from reference TRBV7-9 and TRBJ2-2, is as follows: DTGVSQNPRHKITKRGQNVTFRCDPISEHNRLYWYRQTLGQGPEFLTYFQNEAQLEKSRLLSDRFSAERPKGSFSTLEIQRTEQGDSAMYLCASSSHGHSRHPNTGELFFGEGSRLTVL.

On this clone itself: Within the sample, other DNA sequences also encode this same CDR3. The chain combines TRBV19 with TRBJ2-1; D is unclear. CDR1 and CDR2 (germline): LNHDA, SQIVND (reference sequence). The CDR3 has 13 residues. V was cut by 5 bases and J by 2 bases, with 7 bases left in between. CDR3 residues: CASSPGPYNEQFF. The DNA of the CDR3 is TGTGCCAGTAGTCCCGGGCCCTACAATGAGCAGTTCTTC.